The source of this T cell receptor beta chain is a study of T cell responses to AZD1222 COVID-19 vaccine listed by TCRdb under 2021. Context from the whole study: AZD1222 recipients with second doses at about 4 weeks or about 12 weeks were pooled, because spike-specific TCR depth and breadth did not differ between schedules. TCR sequencing was performed for roughly 250 trial participants, of whom about 200 were given two doses of AZD1222 and 26 were given two doses of MenACWY control vaccine. Enrollment into the trials was organized by age into subgroups of 18-55, 56-69 and 70-plus years, and those subgroups contained approximately 160, 26 and 62 TCR-sequenced participants, respectively. What the authors observed across the whole study: Conclusions about previously exposed vaccinees are limited, since just 6 or 7 AZD1222 recipients were seropositive for SARS-CoV-2 at baseline. Because no samples from the day 14 peak response were available, repertoires could be characterized only after the peak T cell response. Most participants were white British and females outnumbered males, and the authors suggested that clonal diversity may have been underestimated. Nearly half of unique spike-specific TCRs reportedly recognized epitopes outside regions mutated in the B.1.351 and B.1.1.7 variants. In the small 56-69-year group, the increase in depth fell short of significance, most likely because of low power. Spike-specific TCR breadth and depth rose significantly after two AZD1222 doses compared with day 0 and with MenACWY recipients. Vaccine-associated CD4 TCRs spanned the whole spike protein, with dominant responses in regions 160-218 and 743-854.

As regards this clone: Its antigen is still unknown. Base qualities are not recorded, but no much larger clone differs from it by a single base.

According to the study, the label for this sample's time point signals: baseline before first vaccination. The vaccinee samples were drawn from two UK trials, COV001 and COV002, one of which was a single-blind randomized controlled phase 2/3 trial testing AZD1222 (ChAdOx1 nCoV-19) in healthy adults. Trial participant PBMC samples were collected at day 0 and day 28 after the second dose for TCRbeta chain sequencing. The CDR3 regions of human TCRbeta chains were analyzed by immunosequencing. Under the source paper's analysis protocol: TCRs in the repertoires were compared against a reference library of SARS-CoV-2-specific TCRs that had been generated with the MIRA antigen-specificity platform. Breadth was defined as the fraction of unique TCRs that were SARS-CoV-2-associated. Depth was defined as the fraction of total T cells that were SARS-CoV-2-associated. Using the MIRA data, each spike-specific TCR was assigned both to the spike region to which the TCR was reactive and to a CD4 or CD8 class. Log10-transformed breadth and depth values were compared by one-way ANOVA with Sidak's multiple comparisons tests. Here the immuneACCESS table is served through TCRdb, limited to in-frame sequences with V and J called. Missing clones are a known gap in these copies; in checked studies unresolved V genes cover under half, and the rest lacks a known reason. The V and J calls and clone size were taken over from that table, and D and trimming were inferred from the DNA. The sample table shows 95,000 to 150,000 clones, and nearly 90% are seen once. The ten largest make up 4.4% of the sample.

CDR1 is given as SGHRS and CDR2 as YFSETQ, both from the germline V gene. V and J are trimmed by 3 bases and 2 bases, and the gene matches miss 9 bases of the junction. CDR3 length: 16 amino acids, cysteine to phenylalanine. The only DNA kept is the CDR3, 48 bases in frame from the first base. Rearrangement joined TRBV5-1 to TRBJ2-7, and 9 bases in between align with TRBD1. Sequenced material: peripheral blood, taken on day 0 of AZD1222 vaccination. The TCR sequence derives from an adult in good health. CDR3 reads: CASSSTGGDYTYEQYF. Read as DNA, the sequence is TGCGCCAGCAGCTCGACAGGGGGGGACTACACCTACGAGCAGTACTTC.